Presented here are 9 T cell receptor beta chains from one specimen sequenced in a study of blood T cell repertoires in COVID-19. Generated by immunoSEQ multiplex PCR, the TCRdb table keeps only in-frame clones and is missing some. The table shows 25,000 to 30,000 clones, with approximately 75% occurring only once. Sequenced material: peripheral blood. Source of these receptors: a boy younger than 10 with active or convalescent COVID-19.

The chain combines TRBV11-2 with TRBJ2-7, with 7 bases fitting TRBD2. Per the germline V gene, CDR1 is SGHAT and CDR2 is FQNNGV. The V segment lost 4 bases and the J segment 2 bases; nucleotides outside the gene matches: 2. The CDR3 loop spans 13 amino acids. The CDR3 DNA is TGTGCCAGCAGCTACGGGACTACCTACGAGCAGTACTTC. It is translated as CASSYGTTYEQYF. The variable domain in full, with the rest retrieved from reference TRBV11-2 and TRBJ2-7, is EAGVAQSPRYKIIEKRQSVAFWCNPISGHATLYWYQQILGQGPKLLIQFQNNGVVDDSQLPKDRFSAERLKGVDSTLKIQPAKLEDSAVYLCASSYGTTYEQYFGPGTRLTVT.

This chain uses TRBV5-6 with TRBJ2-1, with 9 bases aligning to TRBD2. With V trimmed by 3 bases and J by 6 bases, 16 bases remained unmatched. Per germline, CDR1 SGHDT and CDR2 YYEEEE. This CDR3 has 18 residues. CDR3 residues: CASSSLGLAQSNANEQFF. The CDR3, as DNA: TGTGCCAGCAGCTCCTTGGGACTAGCCCAATCCAACGCCAATGAGCAGTTCTTC.

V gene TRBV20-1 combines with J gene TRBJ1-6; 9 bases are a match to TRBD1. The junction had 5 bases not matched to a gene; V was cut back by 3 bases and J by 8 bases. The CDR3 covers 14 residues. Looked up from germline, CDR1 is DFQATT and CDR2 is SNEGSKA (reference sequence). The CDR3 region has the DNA TGCAGTGCTAGTACAGGGGGCGCTCATTCACCCCTCCACTTT. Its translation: CSASTGGAHSPLHF.

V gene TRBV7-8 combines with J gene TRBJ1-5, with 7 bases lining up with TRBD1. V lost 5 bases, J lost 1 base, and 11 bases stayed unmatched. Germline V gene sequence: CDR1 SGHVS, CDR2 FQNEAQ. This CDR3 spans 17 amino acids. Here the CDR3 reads CASSPGTAVLSNQPQHF. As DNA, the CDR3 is TGTGCCAGCAGCCCAGGGACAGCAGTCTTGAGCAATCAGCCCCAGCATTTT.

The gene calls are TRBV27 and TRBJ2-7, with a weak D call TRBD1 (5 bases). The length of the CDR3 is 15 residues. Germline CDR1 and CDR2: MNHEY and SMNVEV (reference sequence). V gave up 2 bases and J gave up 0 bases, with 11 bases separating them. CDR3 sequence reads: CASSLKWTSSYEQYF. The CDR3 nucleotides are TGTGCCAGCAGTTTAAAGTGGACAAGCTCCTACGAGCAGTACTTC.

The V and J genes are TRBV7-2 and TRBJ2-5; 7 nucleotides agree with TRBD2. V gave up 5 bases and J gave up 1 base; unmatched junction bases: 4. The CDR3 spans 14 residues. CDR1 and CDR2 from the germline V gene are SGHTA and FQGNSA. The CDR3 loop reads CASSPGLFQETQYF. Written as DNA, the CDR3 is TGTGCCAGCAGCCCGGGACTATTCCAAGAGACCCAGTACTTC.

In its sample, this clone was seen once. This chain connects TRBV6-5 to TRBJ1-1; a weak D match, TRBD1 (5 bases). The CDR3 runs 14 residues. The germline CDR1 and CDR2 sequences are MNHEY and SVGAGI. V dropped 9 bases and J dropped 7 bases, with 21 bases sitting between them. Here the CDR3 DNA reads TGTGCCAGTAGAGTTGCCGGGGGGGATGGTGAAGCTTTCTTT. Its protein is CASRVAGGDGEAFF.

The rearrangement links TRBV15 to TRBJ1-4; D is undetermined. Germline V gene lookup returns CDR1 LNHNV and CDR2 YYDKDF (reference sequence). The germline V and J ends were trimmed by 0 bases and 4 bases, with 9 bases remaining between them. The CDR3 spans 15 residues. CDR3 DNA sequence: TGTGCCACCAGCAGAGATGACACATTTAATGAAAAACTGTTTTTT. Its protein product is CATSRDDTFNEKLFF.

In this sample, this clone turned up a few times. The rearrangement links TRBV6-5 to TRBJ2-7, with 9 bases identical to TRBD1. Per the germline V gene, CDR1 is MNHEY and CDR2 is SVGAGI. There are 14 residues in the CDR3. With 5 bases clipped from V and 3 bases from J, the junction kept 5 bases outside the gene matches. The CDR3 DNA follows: TGTGCCAGCAGTAGGACAGGGGCGGGCTACGAGCAGTACGTC. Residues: CASSRTGAGYEQYV.